Described below is a single T cell receptor (beta chain) sequence and its context. Antigen: not known. A much larger clone lies one base from this, so it may be a read error. Every naive CD8 library was made from between about 18,000 and 1,100,000 sorted cells with 10%, 30% or 50% RNA. V was pared by 5 bases and J by 2 bases, with 10 bases between. There are 13 residues in the CDR3. In germline, CDR1 is SEHNR, CDR2 FQNEAQ (reference sequence). This entry comes from a study of molecular identifiers for immune sequencing clone quantification. Study-wide points: Clones above 20 RNA copies contained over 97% of effector molecules but under 1% of naive ones.

Making the bulk TCR libraries relied on previously described methods and listed TCR primers. From the PCR reads, TCRdb called clonotypes with MiXCR, one entry per CDR3 protein. The table has about 510,000 distinct CDR3 sequences, 20% to 25% seen once. This TCR was recovered from a human donor in good health. Some libraries in this study had Jurkat cell RNA spiked in. The gene calls are TRBV7-9 and TRBJ2-7, with a possible D match to TRBD2 (5 bases). The specimen was naive CD8+ T cells from blood, with Jurkat cell RNA spiked in. Subset here: FACS-sorted CD8+CD4-CCR7+CD45RA+ naive T cells. The CDR3 reads CASSTPTTYEQYF. The CDR3 DNA reads as TGTGCCAGCAGCACCCCGACTACCTACGAGCAGTACTTC.